A single sample gave rise to the 24 T cell receptor beta chains below, sequenced in a study of blood T cells in healthy people across ages. A second 7 to 11 cycle PCR used barcoded and J-beta primers. Each CDR3 protein gets one entry after TCRdb re-called the 5' RACE reads with MiXCR. The data show hundreds of thousands of distinct CDR3 sequences, 43% seen once. The specimen sequenced was blood. The receptors shown here come from a woman in her sixties or seventies in good health.

This chain uses TRBV4-1 with TRBJ2-1; 7 nucleotides agree with TRBD1. This CDR3 spans 15 amino acids. Germline V gene lookup returns CDR1 MGHRA and CDR2 YSYEKL. The trim removed 7 bases at V and 7 bases at J, leaving 13 bases unmatched. The CDR3 DNA sequence: TGCGCCAGCACCCAGAACAGGGGTAATATGAATGAGCAGTTCTTC. Its translation: CASTQNRGNMNEQFF.

Points on this clonotype: A much larger clone sits a single nucleotide away, making a read error possible. The CDR3 DNA is TGTGCCATCAGTGTTGAGGGTGTTCTCTACAGTGAGCAGTTCTTC. It codes for CAISVEGVLYSEQFF. The rearrangement links TRBV10-3 to TRBJ2-1; tentatively, D is TRBD2 (5 bases). Germline CDR1 is ENHRY and CDR2 is SYGVKD. This CDR3 spans 15 amino acids.

This clonotype was observed a single time. The chain combines TRBV7-8 with TRBJ2-1; 10 bases agree with TRBD1. CDR3 length: 17 residues. V shed 0 bases and J 1 base; nucleotides not matched to a gene: 3. Germline V gene sequence: CDR1 SGHVS, CDR2 FQNEAQ. DNA for the CDR3: TGTGCCAGCAGCTTAGCGGGACAGGGGAAATCCTACAATGAGCAGTTCTTC. It encodes CASSLAGQGKSYNEQFF.

The V call is TRBV20-1, the J call TRBJ2-1; possible D gene TRBD2, 5 bases. Germline V CDR1 and CDR2: DFQATT, SNEGSKA (reference sequence). Deletions cut 0 bases from V and 15 bases from J, with 15 bases between. The CDR3 is 12 amino acids. DNA of the CDR3: TGCAGTGCTAGAGATGGTGAGGCTAGCCGGTTCTTC. Protein product: CSARDGEASRFF.

Remarks on this clonotype: A clone one base away is much larger, so this may be a read error. The chain has TRBV24-1 and TRBJ2-1; maybe TRBD1 (7 bases). The CDR3 totals 16 residues. CDR1 and CDR2 from the germline V gene are KGHDR and SFDVKD. The CDR3 loop is CANSDLRRGEVHEQFF. In nucleotides, the CDR3 is TGTGCCAACAGTGATTTGCGCAGGGGGGAGGTCCATGAGCAGTTCTTC.

There are a few counts of this clonotype. The chain is built from TRBV13 and TRBJ2-4; 9 bases align to TRBD2. The tail of the sequence fits TRBJ2-7 better, so the J call may be wrong. Per germline, CDR1 PRHDT and CDR2 FYEKMQ (reference sequence). The CDR3 runs to 15 residues. The CDR3 spells CASSLGRLAGTEQYF. DNA of the CDR3: TGTGCCAGCAGCTTAGGGAGGCTAGCGGGGACCGAGCAGTACTTC.

Notes on this clonotype: The junction differs from germline at one of its ends, possibly a read error. The chain joins TRBV12-3 or TRBV12-4 to TRBJ1-1; D is possibly TRBD1 (5 bases). The CDR3 is 15 amino acids. DNA for the CDR3: TGTGCCAGCAGTTTTAGGGCAGGGATGAACGCTGAAGCTTTCTTT. This codes for CASSFRAGMNAEAFF.

The chain employs TRBV7-8 and TRBJ1-2, with 11 bases lining up with TRBD1. V lost 2 bases and J lost 6; bases outside the gene matches: 2. Per the germline V gene, CDR1 is SGHVS and CDR2 is FQNEAQ. The CDR3 totals 14 residues. The CDR3 protein is CASSLRDRGDGYTF. CDR3 bases: TGTGCCAGCAGCTTACGGGACAGGGGGGATGGCTACACCTTC. The variable domain in full, with the rest retrieved from reference TRBV7-8 and TRBJ1-2, is GAGVSQSPRYKVAKRGQDVALRCDPISGHVSLFWYQQALGQGPEFLTYFQNEAQLDKSGLPSDRFFAERPEGSVSTLKIQRTQQEDSAVYLCASSLRDRGDGYTFGSGTRLTVV.

This clonotype has a handful of counts. The chain joins TRBV11-2 to TRBJ2-3; 7 bases fit TRBD2. The CDR3 spans 17 residues. Looked up from germline, CDR1 is SGHAT and CDR2 is FQNNGV. Trimming cost V 1 base and J 1 base; bases outside gene matches: 8. CDR3 sequence reads: CASSLGRSSGGTDTQYF. The CDR3 DNA is TGTGCCAGCAGCTTAGGCCGATCTAGCGGCGGCACAGATACGCAGTATTTT.

The chain links TRBV6-2 or TRBV6-3 to TRBJ2-7, with D hard to call. V lost 1 base, J lost 3 bases, and 4 bases lay in between. Per germline, CDR1 MNHEY and CDR2 SVGEGT. The CDR3 contains 12 residues. CDR3 loop: CASSYWSYEQYF. The CDR3, as DNA: TGTGCCAGCAGTTACTGGAGCTACGAGCAGTACTTC.

The V gene is TRBV18, the J gene TRBJ2-6; tentative D call: TRBD1 (5 bases). Trimming removed 5 bases at V and 2 bases at J, with 13 bases between. Germline V gene lookup returns CDR1 KGHSH and CDR2 LQKENI. CDR3 length: 16 residues. CDR3 DNA sequence: TGTGCCAGCTCAGATTCTCAGGGCACTGGGGCCAACGTCCTGACTTTC. This encodes CASSDSQGTGANVLTF.

The chain uses TRBV2 and TRBJ2-5; 10 bases are shared with TRBD1. The J call may be in error: the DNA end matches TRBJ2-7 better. The CDR3 extends over 16 amino acids. Germline CDR1 SNHLY, CDR2 FYNNEI. The CDR3 sequence is CASSGTGGQKWYEQYF. The DNA of the CDR3 is TGTGCCAGCAGTGGGACAGGGGGGCAAAAGTGGTACGAGCAGTACTTC.

The chain combines TRBV29-1 with TRBJ1-1; 7 bases fit TRBD1. CDR1 and CDR2 (germline): SQVTM, ANQGSEA. Losses at the gene ends were 0 bases for V and 2 bases for J; bases not matched to a gene: 6. The CDR3 runs to 15 residues. The CDR3 nucleotides are TGCAGCGTTGAAGACCCAGGGGGGTATAACACTGAAGCTTTCTTT. It codes for CSVEDPGGYNTEAFF.

The gene calls are TRBV6-2 or TRBV6-3 and TRBJ2-2; possibly TRBD2 for D (7 bases). V shed 5 bases and J shed 3 bases, with 16 bases lying between them. The CDR3 is 16 residues long. Germline V CDR1 and CDR2: MNHEY, SVGEGT. CDR3 protein: CASSQRGRADTGELFF. In DNA, the CDR3 is TGTGCCAGCAGTCAGAGGGGGAGGGCCGACACCGGGGAGCTGTTTTTT.

The chain is built from TRBV15 and TRBJ2-5, with TRBD2 identical over 9 bases. The assigned J gene may be wrong: the sequence end matches TRBJ2-1 better. The CDR3 spans 14 residues. CDR1 is LNHNV, CDR2 YYDKDF, per germline (reference sequence). For the CDR3, the DNA is TGTGCCACCAGCAGTGGGACTAGCTGGGAGACCCAGTTCTTC. Amino acids: CATSSGTSWETQFF.

This clonotype has just a few counts. J is TRBJ1-2 and V is TRBV12-3 or TRBV12-4, with 10 bases identical to TRBD1. Germline trimming cut 5 bases from V and 4 bases from J; bases unmatched to any gene: 10. The CDR3 has 16 amino acids. The CDR3 DNA follows: TGTGCCAGCAGTCCGGGTCCCGGGACAGGGGTCTATGGCTACACCTTC. Translated, it gives CASSPGPGTGVYGYTF.

As DNA, the CDR3 is TGTGCCAGCAGTTTAACAGGGGATTGGTCAACTAATGAAAAACTGTTTTTT. It yields the protein CASSLTGDWSTNEKLFF. The chain links TRBV12-3 or TRBV12-4 to TRBJ1-4, with 7 bases matching TRBD1. CDR3 length equals 17 residues. V trimming: 2 bases; J trimming: 0 bases; junction bases outside the gene matches: 6.

V usage is TRBV7-2 and J usage is TRBJ2-4; the D gene is possibly TRBD1 (6 bases). Germline CDR1 and CDR2: SGHTA and FQGNSA. V gave up 5 bases and J gave up 6 bases, with 17 bases separating them. The CDR3 has 15 residues. The CDR3: CASSPQAGATNIQYF. The CDR3 DNA reads TGTGCCAGCAGCCCCCAAGCAGGGGCAACAAACATTCAGTACTTC.

There are a few counts of this clonotype. V gene TRBV29-1 combines with J gene TRBJ2-3, with TRBD2 as a possible D gene (6 bases). Trimming took 6 bases from V and 3 from J, leaving 19 bases between them. The germline CDR1 and CDR2 sequences are SQVTM and ANQGSEA. This CDR3 region has 15 residues. This CDR3 reads CSVPGRELGTDTQYF. DNA of the CDR3: TGCAGCGTCCCTGGCCGGGAGTTGGGAACAGATACGCAGTATTTT.

This clonotype was detected a few times. CDR3 sequence reads: CASGQVYGYTF. In DNA form, the CDR3 reads TGTGCCAGTGGACAGGTCTATGGCTACACCTTC. The V and J genes are TRBV2 and TRBJ1-2; 7 nucleotides align to TRBD1. The CDR3 has 11 residues. Germline V gene data show CDR1 as SNHLY and CDR2 as FYNNEI. The V segment lost 9 bases and the J segment 4 bases; nucleotides outside the gene matches: 2.

The J gene is TRBJ2-1, the V gene TRBV9; TRBD2 matches at 9 bases. The CDR3 extends over 16 amino acids. After removal of 4 bases from V and 2 bases from J, the junction contained 7 bases not matched to a gene. CDR1 and CDR2 (germline): SGDLS, YYNGEE. This chain's CDR3 is CASSPGLAPPYNEQFF. For the CDR3, the DNA is TGTGCCAGCAGCCCCGGACTAGCGCCACCCTACAATGAGCAGTTCTTC.

The CDR3: CASSDAGYSNQPQHF. The DNA for the CDR3 is TGCGCCAGCAGTGACGCGGGGTACAGCAATCAGCCCCAGCATTTT. The chain uses TRBV10-2 and TRBJ1-5; no clear D. The CDR3 loop spans 15 amino acids. Trimming took off 3 bases at V and 1 base at J, with 10 bases between the two ends. Looked up from germline, CDR1 is WSHSY and CDR2 is SAAADI.

This chain uses TRBV9 with TRBJ2-7; 7 nucleotides line up with TRBD1. CDR3 size: 16 residues. Trimming removed 0 bases from V and 3 bases from J; junction bases left unmatched: 9. The germline gives CDR1 SGDLS, CDR2 YYNGEE. CDR3 sequence (DNA): TGTGCCAGCAGCGTAGGTCCGACAGGGCTAGGCTACGAGCAGTACTTC. Translation gives CASSVGPTGLGYEQYF.

This chain connects TRBV20-1 to TRBJ2-1, with TRBD1 matching over 10 bases. The J call may be incorrect, as the DNA end agrees better with TRBJ2-7. The CDR3 totals 15 residues. CDR1 is DFQATT, CDR2 SNEGSKA, per germline (reference sequence). The CDR3 is CSAFTGTGVTDEQYF. DNA for the CDR3: TGCAGTGCCTTCACCGGGACAGGGGTTACGGATGAGCAGTACTTC.